This entry lists 20 T cell receptor beta chains sequenced from one sample in a study of blood T cells in healthy people across ages. Through a sample-barcoded 5' primer and a J-beta primer mix, a second PCR was run for roughly 7 to 12 cycles. Using its own MiXCR run on the 5' RACE reads, TCRdb lists one record per CDR3 protein. The sample comprises about 1,800,000 distinct CDR3 sequences, over 25% of which are singletons, and roughly 8% rests with the top ten. Sample: blood. All receptors come from a young woman in good health.

This clonotype was seen a few times. CDR3 in amino acids: CASSPVAGVYEQYF. The CDR3 DNA reads TGCGCCAGCAGCCCAGTAGCGGGGGTATACGAGCAGTACTTC. The genes are TRBV4-1 and TRBJ2-7; TRBD2 matches 9 bases. After removal of 4 bases from V and 4 bases from J, the junction contained 5 bases not matched to a gene. Germline V gene sequence: CDR1 MGHRA, CDR2 YSYEKL. This CDR3 comprises 14 residues.

Concerning this clonotype: The germline gene is not matched at one end of the junction; a read error may be the cause. This rearrangement joins TRBV5-1 to TRBJ1-4; D not certain. The CDR3 is made up of 15 amino acids. CDR1 is SGHRS and CDR2 is YFSETQ in the germline V gene. Here the CDR3 DNA reads TGCGCCAGCAGCTTGTCCCTTGCAACTAATGAAAAACGGTTTTTT. Amino acids: CASSLSLATNEKRFF.

With regard to this clonotype: One end of the junction fails to match germline, which may point to a read error. The CDR3 region has the DNA TGTGCCAGCAGCCCGCGACAGGGGAAGACCAAAAACATTCGGTACTTC. Translated: CASSPRQGKTKNIRYF. This chain links TRBV7-2 with TRBJ2-4; 8 bases align to TRBD1. CDR1 is SGHTA and CDR2 is FQGNSA in the germline V gene. This CDR3 region has 16 residues. Based on the CDR3 plus reference TRBV7-2 and TRBJ2-4, the full variable domain is GAGVSQSPSNKVTEKGKDVELRCDPISGHTALYWYRQSLGQGLEFLIYFQGNSAPDKSGLPSDRFSAERTGGSVSTLTIQRTQQEDSAVYLCASSPRQGKTKNIRYFGAGTRLSVL.

This clonotype was counted ten times or more. The chain joins TRBV6-5 to TRBJ2-4; D might be TRBD1 or TRBD2, each matching 6 bases. This CDR3 has 14 amino acids. Between the trimmed V and J ends, which lost 2 bases and 7 bases, there was a span of 12 bases. The germline gives CDR1 MNHEY, CDR2 SVGAGI. CDR3 loop: CASSYGGGPNIQYF. CDR3 in DNA: TGTGCCAGCAGTTACGGTGGGGGGCCGAACATTCAGTACTTC.

This sequence joins TRBV10-2 and TRBJ2-7; a weak D match, TRBD2 (6 bases). The germline V gene has CDR1 WSHSY and CDR2 SAAADI. V was trimmed by 0 bases and J by 2 bases, leaving 11 bases between them. The CDR3 is 15 residues long. The chain's CDR3 is CASSESEGQAYEQYF. DNA for the CDR3: TGCGCCAGCAGTGAGTCGGAGGGTCAGGCCTACGAGCAGTACTTC.

This clonotype has a handful of counts. The chain is built from TRBV29-1 and TRBJ2-2; 7 nucleotides line up with TRBD1. Germline V lookup: CDR1 SQVTM, CDR2 ANQGSEA. The CDR3 is made up of 13 amino acids. The ends lost 4 bases at V and 5 bases at J; junction bases unmatched: 4. The CDR3 coding sequence is TGCAGCGTTGGGCAGGGGGTGACCGGGGAGCTGTTTTTT. It is translated as CSVGQGVTGELFF.

This clonotype turned up a few times. The chain couples TRBV30 to TRBJ1-5; TRBD1 matches at 10 bases. The germline CDR1 and CDR2 sequences are GTSNPN and SVGIG (reference sequence). V shed 1 base, J shed 2 bases, and the junction held 2 bases outside the gene matches. The CDR3 totals 15 residues. CDR3 DNA: TGTGCCTGGAGTGGGACAGGGGGGCGCAATCAGCCCCAGCATTTT. Translating it yields CAWSGTGGRNQPQHF.

This clonotype appeared a few times. The chain has TRBV5-6 and TRBJ1-2, with 9 bases identical to TRBD1. The CDR3 sequence is 16 residues long. Germline lookup yields CDR1 SGHDT and CDR2 YYEEEE. The V segment lost 2 bases and the J segment 6 bases; nucleotides outside the gene matches: 11. The CDR3 is CASSFQVGTGTDGYTF. The CDR3 bases are TGTGCCAGCAGCTTTCAGGTCGGGACAGGGACGGATGGCTACACCTTC.

This clonotype has just a few counts. This chain uses TRBV19 with TRBJ1-5; no clear D. There are 17 residues in the CDR3. With 2 bases removed from V and 0 bases from J, the gap between germline ends came to 14 bases. Germline lookup yields CDR1 LNHDA and CDR2 SQIVND (reference sequence). This CDR3 reads CASSIRNRVGSNQPQHF. The CDR3 DNA reads as TGTGCCAGTAGTATAAGGAATCGCGTGGGTAGCAATCAGCCCCAGCATTTT. The full variable domain, its missing parts supplied by reference TRBV19 and TRBJ1-5, is DGGITQSPKYLFRKEGQNVTLSCEQNLNHDAMYWYRQDPGQGLRLIYYSQIVNDFQKGDIAEGYSVSREKKESFPLTVTSAQKNPTAFYLCASSIRNRVGSNQPQHFGDGTRLSIL.

The genes are TRBV20-1 and TRBJ2-3; 7 bases match TRBD2. J was trimmed by 2 bases and V by 5 bases; bases with no gene match: 10. CDR3 length: 15 residues. Germline V gives CDR1 DFQATT, CDR2 SNEGSKA (reference sequence). CDR3 sequence: CSAYSQRGNTDTQYF. The DNA of the CDR3 is TGCAGTGCTTACTCCCAGCGGGGTAACACAGATACGCAGTATTTT.

This clonotype was recorded a few times. V and J are TRBV20-1 and TRBJ2-1; 12 nucleotides align to TRBD2. This CDR3 has 16 amino acids. The germline gives CDR1 DFQATT, CDR2 SNEGSKA (reference sequence). V shed 4 bases and J 4 bases; nucleotides not matched to a gene: 8. CDR3 loop: CSAKTGTSGSYNEQFF. As DNA, the CDR3 is TGCAGTGCTAAAACCGGGACTAGCGGGTCTTACAATGAGCAGTTCTTC.

As to this clonotype: A much larger clone lies one base from this, so it may be a read error. The chain links TRBV20-1 to TRBJ1-4, with no clear D. Germline CDR1 is DFQATT and CDR2 is SNEGSKA (reference sequence). This CDR3 comprises 12 residues. V lost 5 bases to trimming and J lost 9 bases, with 13 bases between them. CDR3 sequence (DNA): TGCAGTGCTGCCCCCCTTGGTAAAAAACTGTTTTTT. Translating it yields CSAAPLGKKLFF.

The chain employs TRBV11-2 and TRBJ2-4; D uncertain. The V gene lost 2 bases and the J gene lost 1 base, with 12 bases spanning the gap. CDR1 is SGHAT and CDR2 is FQNNGV in the germline V gene. CDR3 length equals 16 residues. CDR3 sequence (DNA): TGTGCCAGCAGCTTATTGGGATTAGTGGCCAAAAACATTCAGTACTTC. This sequence encodes CASSLLGLVAKNIQYF.

The chain is built from TRBV11-2 and TRBJ2-1; D ambiguous. Germline-derived CDR1 and CDR2 are SGHAT and FQNNGV. The V end was cut by 0 bases, the J end by 4 bases, with 13 bases between. The CDR3 consists of 16 residues. The CDR3 spells CASSLEVVGAYNEQFF. The CDR3 DNA follows: TGTGCCAGCAGCTTAGAAGTGGTGGGCGCATACAATGAGCAGTTCTTC.

This clonotype was seen more than once but under ten times. The chain carries TRBV19 and TRBJ2-3, with 10 positions matching TRBD2. CDR3 size: 15 residues. After removal of 10 bases from V and 4 bases from J, the junction contained 11 bases not matched to a gene. Germline V gene data show CDR1 as LNHDA and CDR2 as SQIVND (reference sequence). CDR3 loop: CATQRGGGGADTQYF. The CDR3 coding sequence is TGTGCCACCCAGCGGGGGGGCGGCGGGGCAGATACGCAGTATTTT.

The chain has TRBV6-5 and TRBJ2-1; 9 nucleotides match TRBD2. Germline V gene sequence: CDR1 MNHEY, CDR2 SVGAGI. V gave up 6 bases and J gave up 4 bases; unmatched junction bases: 10. The CDR3 has 16 residues. CDR3 loop: CASRTILAGSYNEQFF. In nucleotides, the CDR3 is TGTGCCAGCAGAACCATCCTAGCGGGATCTTACAATGAGCAGTTCTTC.

This clonotype has a count of ten or more. V and J are TRBV4-1 and TRBJ2-3; D gene unclear. V shed 1 base and J shed 3 bases, with 17 bases lying between them. This CDR3 is 17 amino acids long. The germline CDR1 and CDR2 sequences are MGHRA and YSYEKL. The DNA of the CDR3 is TGCGCCAGCAGCCAAGTTGGAATGTCGCTGGGAACAGATACGCAGTATTTT. Translation: CASSQVGMSLGTDTQYF.

This rearrangement joins TRBV15 to TRBJ2-3; D is uncertain. The V end was cut by 0 bases, the J end by 8 bases, with 6 bases between. The V gene's germline CDR1 is LNHNV and CDR2 YYDKDF (reference sequence). This CDR3 has 12 residues. The CDR3 sequence is CATSRDGVTQYF. The CDR3 coding sequence is TGTGCCACCAGCAGAGATGGAGTTACGCAGTATTTT.

At least ten counts were recorded for this clonotype. The chain recombines TRBV6-6 with TRBJ2-7; tentative D call: TRBD2 (5 bases). Germline lookup yields CDR1 MNHNY and CDR2 SVGAGI (reference sequence). The CDR3 is made up of 12 amino acids. V was trimmed by 4 bases and J by 7 bases, leaving 11 bases between them. CDR3 region: CASSFPSGEQYF. CDR3 sequence (DNA): TGTGCCAGCAGTTTCCCCTCGGGGGAGCAGTACTTC.

This clonotype occurred a few times. The rearrangement links TRBV27 to TRBJ2-3; the match to TRBD2 covers 12 bases. CDR3 length: 17 amino acids. CDR1 is MNHEY and CDR2 is SMNVEV in the germline V gene (reference sequence). The V and J ends lost 5 bases and 4 bases, in that order; junction bases with no gene match: 10. CDR3 residues: CASSPQVTSGRSDTQYF. The CDR3 nucleotides read TGTGCCAGCAGTCCGCAAGTGACTAGCGGGAGATCAGATACGCAGTATTTT.